This T cell receptor beta chain was profiled in a study of response to subunit inactivated influenza vaccine. Study-wide points: Authors proposed each seasonal influenza vaccination draws in few new T cells.

Germline V gene data show CDR1 as LGHNA and CDR2 as YSLEER. The CDR3 sequence is 18 residues long. J gave up 4 bases and V 1 base, and 11 bases lay outside the gene matches. This clonotype was detected a few times. Its antigen is not known. TCRdb reprocessed the RT-PCR reads with MiXCR, giving one entry per CDR3 protein. The sample consists of hundreds of thousands of distinct CDR3 sequences, 7.6% of them appearing once. The source of this sequence is a man aged 45 to 75 who received an inactivated influenza vaccine. This sequence joins TRBV4-3 and TRBJ2-1; 9 positions match TRBD2. The starting material was PBMCs from blood, obtained approximately 25 months after vaccination. CDR3 sequence reads: CASSQGFLAGPEYNEQFF. CDR3 in DNA: TGCGCCAGCAGCCAAGGTTTTCTAGCGGGACCAGAGTACAATGAGCAGTTCTTC.